In its sample, the clone carrying this T cell receptor (beta chain) was seen many times. What it binds is unknown. The data stem from a study of metastatic and nonmetastatic thyroid tumors. Study in general: Repertoire comparison spanned blood and tumor or nodule tissue of malignant and benign thyroid patients. Study-level points and caveats: TCR beta diversity was reportedly significantly higher in malignant thyroid tumors than benign nodules, in blood and tumor.

TCRdb reassembled clones from the PCR reads with MiXCR. This table holds 35,000 to 45,000 clones, 9.5% to 13% found once. Until they underwent thyroid surgery, no patient had received any treatment. The junction had 11 bases not matched to a gene; V was cut back by 6 bases and J by 2 bases. Germline CDR1 reads DFQATT; CDR2 reads SNEGSKA (reference sequence). The CDR3 length is 15 residues. What was sequenced was blood. The TCR comes from a male donor with papillary thyroid cancer or a benign thyroid nodule (not recorded which). Some clones in this sample may be carry-over from other donors' samples. This rearrangement joins TRBV20-1 to TRBJ2-7, with TRBD2 matching over 9 bases. The DNA for the CDR3 is TGCAGTGCGGCTAGCGGGGAGAACATCCCCTACGAGCAGTACTTC. Its protein product is CSAASGENIPYEQYF.